The clone carrying this TCR beta chain was observed a handful of times. The antigen is undetermined. RNA transcripts provided the source from which TCR beta CDR3 regions were amplified. During a first-round RT-PCR of the TCR CDR3, the HTBI primer set was used. A single record per CDR3 protein comes from TCRdb applying MiXCR to the multiplex PCR reads. The sample includes around 690,000 distinct CDR3 sequences, 17% of them seen just once. This specimen comes from a study of T cells in Graves' hyperthyroidism and ophthalmopathy. Study-wide background: Peripheral blood was acquired at first diagnosis, ahead of any therapy whatsoever. Study conclusions and caveats: The blood repertoire included most of the expanded thyroid clonotypes above 0.001. In validation, the model predicted ophthalmopathy. These predictions came a median about 6.8 months before onset.

The V gene's germline CDR1 is SGDLS and CDR2 YYNGEE. The CDR3 extends over 17 amino acids. The V and J ends lost 3 bases and 3 bases respectively, with 19 bases between them. Any patient presenting with uncontrolled infection, other autoimmune disease, pregnancy or lactation was left out. V is TRBV9 and J is TRBJ1-5, with TRBD1 as a possible D gene (6 bases). Sequencing was done on a sample of blood. The receptor was derived from a man aged 45-60 years with Graves' hyperthyroidism. CDR3 sequence reads: CASSDTPGQGINQPQHF. The CDR3 DNA follows: TGTGCCAGCAGCGACACGCCGGGACAAGGAATCAATCAGCCCCAGCATTTT.